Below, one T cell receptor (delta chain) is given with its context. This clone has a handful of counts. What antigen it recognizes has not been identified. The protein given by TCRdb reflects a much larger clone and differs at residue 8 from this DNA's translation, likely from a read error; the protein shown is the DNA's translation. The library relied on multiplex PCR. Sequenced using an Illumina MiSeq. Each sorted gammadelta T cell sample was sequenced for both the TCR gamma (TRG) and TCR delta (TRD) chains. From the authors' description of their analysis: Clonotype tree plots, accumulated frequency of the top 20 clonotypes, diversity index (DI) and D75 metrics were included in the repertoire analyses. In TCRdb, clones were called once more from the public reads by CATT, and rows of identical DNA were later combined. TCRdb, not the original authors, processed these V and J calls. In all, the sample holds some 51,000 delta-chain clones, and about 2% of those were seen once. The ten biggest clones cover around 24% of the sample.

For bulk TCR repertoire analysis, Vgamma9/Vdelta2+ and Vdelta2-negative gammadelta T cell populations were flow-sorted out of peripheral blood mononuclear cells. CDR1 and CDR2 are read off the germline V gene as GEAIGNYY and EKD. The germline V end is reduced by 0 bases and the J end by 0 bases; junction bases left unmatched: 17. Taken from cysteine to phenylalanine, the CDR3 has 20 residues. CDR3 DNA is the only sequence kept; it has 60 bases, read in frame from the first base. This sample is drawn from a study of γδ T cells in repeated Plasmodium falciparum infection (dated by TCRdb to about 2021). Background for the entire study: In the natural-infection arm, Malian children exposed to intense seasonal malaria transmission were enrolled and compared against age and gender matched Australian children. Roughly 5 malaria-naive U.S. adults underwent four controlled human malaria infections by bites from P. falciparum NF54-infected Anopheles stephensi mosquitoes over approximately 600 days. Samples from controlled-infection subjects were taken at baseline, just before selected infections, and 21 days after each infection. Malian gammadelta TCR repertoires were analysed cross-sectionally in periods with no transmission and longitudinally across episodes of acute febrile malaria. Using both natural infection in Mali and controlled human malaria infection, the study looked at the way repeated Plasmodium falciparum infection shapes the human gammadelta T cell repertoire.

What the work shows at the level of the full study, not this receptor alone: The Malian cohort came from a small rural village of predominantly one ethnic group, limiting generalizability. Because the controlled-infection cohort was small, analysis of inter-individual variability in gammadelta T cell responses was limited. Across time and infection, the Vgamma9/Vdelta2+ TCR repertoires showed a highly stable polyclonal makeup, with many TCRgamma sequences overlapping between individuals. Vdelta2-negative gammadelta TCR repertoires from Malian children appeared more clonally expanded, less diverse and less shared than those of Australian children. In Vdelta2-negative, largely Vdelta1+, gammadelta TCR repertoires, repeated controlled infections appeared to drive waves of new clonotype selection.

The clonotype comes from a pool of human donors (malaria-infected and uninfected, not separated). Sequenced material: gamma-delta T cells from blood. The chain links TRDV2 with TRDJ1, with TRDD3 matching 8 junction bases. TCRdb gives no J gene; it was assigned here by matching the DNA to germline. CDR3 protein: CACDTVGEGYGEPYTDKLIF. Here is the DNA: TGTGCCTGTGACACCGTTGGTGAGGGATACGGGGAACCGTACACCGATAAACTCATCTTT.